The 4 T cell receptor beta chains below all came from one sample that was sequenced in a study of T-cell reconstitution after alpha-beta-depleted transplantation in children. This sample's TCRbeta library carried unique molecular identifier barcodes. TCRdb reprocessed the PCR reads via MiXCR and lists one record per CDR3 protein. The sample records approximately 400,000 distinct CDR3 sequences, approximately 10% being singletons. Sequencing used PBMCs from the stem cell graft donor, obtained from the stem cell graft. The receptors come from a human donor who donated a stem cell graft to a child with acute myeloid leukemia.

The CDR3 loop reads CAISDISREDTGELFF. The CDR3, as DNA: TGTGCCATCAGTGACATCTCTCGGGAGGATACCGGGGAGCTGTTTTTT. This rearrangement joins TRBV10-3 to TRBJ2-2; 7 nucleotides align to TRBD2. CDR3 length: 16 amino acids. CDR1 is ENHRY and CDR2 is SYGVKD in the germline V gene. V lost 3 bases, J lost 5 bases, and 9 bases stayed unmatched.

This clonotype has a count of ten or more. The chain employs TRBV5-1 and TRBJ2-2; a possible D gene is TRBD2 (5 bases). The germline V gene has CDR1 SGHRS and CDR2 YFSETQ. The CDR3 runs to 14 residues. Trimming stripped 1 base from V and 8 bases from J, with 12 bases between. CDR3 sequence: CASSLSPSSGELFF. For the CDR3, the DNA is TGCGCCAGCAGCTTGTCTCCTAGCTCTGGGGAGCTGTTTTTT.

The chain is built from TRBV29-1 and TRBJ2-1; D possibly matches TRBD1 or TRBD2 (6 bases each). CDR1 and CDR2 (germline): SQVTM, ANQGSEA. The CDR3 contains 12 residues. V lost 5 bases and J lost 9, with 14 bases in between. In DNA, the CDR3 is TGCAGCGTTCTAAGGGGGGACCGTGAGCAGTTCTTC. As protein: CSVLRGDREQFF.

The V call is TRBV6-6, the J call TRBJ1-5; the D is unclear. Trimming stripped 8 bases from V and 3 bases from J, with 11 bases between. The CDR3 is 13 amino acids. The germline V gene has CDR1 MNHNY and CDR2 SVGAGI (reference sequence). CDR3 sequence (DNA): TGTGCCAGCGCCCTGGGGAACAATCAGCCCCAGCATTTT. Translated, it gives CASALGNNQPQHF.